The TCR beta chain under discussion was sequenced for a study of shared clonotypes between healthy human individuals. For the study at large: Three plates each covered CD4 naive and memory; CD8 naive two, CD8 memory one.

Produced via immunoSEQ multiplex PCR; TCRdb's table is partial and in-frame only. This sample carries 1.6 million or so clones, about 96% of them seen once, and the ten largest clones take approximately 1.1%. V dropped 5 bases and J dropped 4 bases, with 17 bases sitting between them. Germline loops: CDR1 MNHEY, CDR2 SMNVEV (reference sequence). CDR3 size: 15 residues. With respect to this clone: The antigen is unknown.

Study-level findings and limits: Generation probabilities were higher for clonotypes shared across all four sorted-subset donors than for unshared ones. Estimated richness values were generally larger in naive subsets than in memory subsets. Four donors had about 5.1% of their naive CD4 clonotypes in common.

The sample taken for sequencing was naive CD4+ T cells sorted from blood. Specified subset: CD45RA+ positively selected. The rearrangement joins TRBV27 to TRBJ2-5, with a tentative D call TRBD1 (5 bases). The clonotype comes from a man in his thirties or forties in good health. CDR3 protein: CASSPISRGRETQYF. CDR3 DNA sequence: TGTGCCAGCAGTCCTATCAGTAGGGGCCGAGAGACCCAGTACTTC.